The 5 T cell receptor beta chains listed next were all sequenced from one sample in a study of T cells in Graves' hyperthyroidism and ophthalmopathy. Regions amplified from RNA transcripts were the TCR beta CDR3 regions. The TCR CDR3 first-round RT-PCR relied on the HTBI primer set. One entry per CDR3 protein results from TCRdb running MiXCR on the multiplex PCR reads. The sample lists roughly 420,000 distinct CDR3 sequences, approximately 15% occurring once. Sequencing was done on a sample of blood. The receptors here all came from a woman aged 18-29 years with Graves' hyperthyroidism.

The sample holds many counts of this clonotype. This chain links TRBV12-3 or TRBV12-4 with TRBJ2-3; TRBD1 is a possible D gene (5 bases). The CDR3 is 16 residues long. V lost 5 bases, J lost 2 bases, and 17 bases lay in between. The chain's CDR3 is CASSPDRRATTDTQYF. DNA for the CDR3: TGTGCCAGCAGTCCCGACAGACGGGCTACCACAGATACGCAGTATTTT.

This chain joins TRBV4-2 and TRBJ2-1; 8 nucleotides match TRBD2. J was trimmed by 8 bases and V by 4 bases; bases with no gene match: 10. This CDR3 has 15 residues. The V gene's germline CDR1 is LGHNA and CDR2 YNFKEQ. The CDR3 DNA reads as TGTGCCAGCAGCCGAACGGGGGGGCCTAAATATGAGCAGTTCTTC. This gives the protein CASSRTGGPKYEQFF.

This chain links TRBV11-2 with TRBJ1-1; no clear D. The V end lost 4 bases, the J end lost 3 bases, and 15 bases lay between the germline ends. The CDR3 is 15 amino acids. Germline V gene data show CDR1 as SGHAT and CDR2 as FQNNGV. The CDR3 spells CASSSKPFRDTEAFF. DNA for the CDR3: TGTGCCAGCAGCTCGAAGCCATTTAGGGACACTGAAGCTTTCTTT.

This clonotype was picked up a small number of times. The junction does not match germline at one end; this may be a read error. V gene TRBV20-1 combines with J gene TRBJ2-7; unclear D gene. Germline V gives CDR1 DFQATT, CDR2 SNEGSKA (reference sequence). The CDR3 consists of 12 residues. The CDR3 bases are TGCAGTGCCTCCGGTGGCTCCTACGAGCGGTACTTC. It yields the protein CSASGGSYERYF.

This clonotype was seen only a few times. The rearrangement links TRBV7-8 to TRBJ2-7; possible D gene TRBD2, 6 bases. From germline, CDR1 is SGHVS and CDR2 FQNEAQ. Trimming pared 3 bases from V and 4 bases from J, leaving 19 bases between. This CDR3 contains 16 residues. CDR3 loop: CASSLVGGTAIYEQYF. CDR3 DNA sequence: TGTGCCAGCAGCTTGGTAGGCGGGACGGCCATTTACGAGCAGTACTTC.